A single sample gave rise to the 9 T cell receptor beta chains below, sequenced in a study of human T cells and chemical hapten exposure. Documented time point: patch test 1, 2 weeks after DPC sensitization. Stated treatment: therapeutic diphenylcyclopropenone sensitization with weekly scalp DPC. MiXCR, run by TCRdb on the RACE reads, gives a single entry per CDR3 protein. This sample has 300,000 to 400,000 distinct CDR3 sequences; around 6.9% occur once, and the top ten carry around 8.2%. Sequenced here: whole blood, sampled in connection with sensitization to the hapten diphenylcyclopropenone (DPC). These receptors all stem from a young woman with alopecia areata. Some clones in this sample may be carry-over from other donors' samples.

The J gene is TRBJ2-3, the V gene TRBV19; 9 nucleotides match TRBD1. V trimming: 10 bases; J trimming: 6 bases; junction bases outside the gene matches: 8. The CDR3 covers 13 residues. Germline V gene data show CDR1 as LNHDA and CDR2 as SQIVND (reference sequence). CDR3 coding DNA: TGTGCCACCGGACAGGGGCGGGCCGATACGCAGTATTTT. The encoded protein is CATGQGRADTQYF.

The chain recombines TRBV20-1 with TRBJ1-2; D call uncertain. The CDR3 has 11 residues. CDR1 is DFQATT and CDR2 is SNEGSKA in the germline V gene (reference sequence). The V gene lost 6 bases and the J gene lost 7 bases, with 12 bases spanning the gap. This CDR3 reads CSAQVRGGYTF. CDR3 DNA sequence: TGCAGTGCCCAGGTCCGGGGTGGCTACACCTTC.

This chain joins TRBV20-1 and TRBJ2-7, with 9 bases identical to TRBD2. V shed 6 bases, J shed 2 bases, and the junction held 5 bases outside the gene matches. CDR3 size: 13 residues. The germline CDR1 and CDR2 sequences are DFQATT and SNEGSKA (reference sequence). In nucleotides, the CDR3 is TGCAGTGCCCGGACTAGCGAAACCTACGAGCAGTACTTC. Amino acid sequence: CSARTSETYEQYF.

To note about this clonotype: No conserved phenylalanine or tryptophan is present at the end of the CDR3, so a read error is the likely explanation. The genes are TRBV20-1 and TRBJ1-6; D is undetermined. V lost 6 bases and J lost 4, with 7 bases in between. Germline lookup yields CDR1 DFQATT and CDR2 SNEGSKA (reference sequence). The CDR3 is 12 amino acids. The CDR3 loop is CSARTYNSPLHS. CDR3 sequence (DNA): TGCAGTGCCAGGACGTATAATTCACCCCTCCACTCT.

This clonotype showed up many times. The chain uses TRBV6-5 and TRBJ1-1; D is unclear. Germline loops: CDR1 MNHEY, CDR2 SVGAGI. With 6 bases removed from V and 4 bases from J, the gap between germline ends came to 18 bases. The CDR3 has 15 amino acids. The CDR3 protein is CASSPLIPSGTEAFF. The CDR3, as DNA: TGTGCCAGCAGCCCACTTATTCCTTCGGGCACTGAAGCTTTCTTT.

This clonotype was seen many times. This chain uses TRBV5-1 with TRBJ1-6; 7 positions agree with TRBD1. The trim removed 1 base at V and 10 bases at J, leaving 8 bases unmatched. There are 15 residues in the CDR3. Germline values: CDR1 SGHRS, CDR2 YFSETQ. DNA for the CDR3: TGCGCCAGCAGCTTGAAGCGGCAGGGGGGATCACCCCTCCACTTT. Protein sequence: CASSLKRQGGSPLHF.

This chain links TRBV15 with TRBJ1-5; 9 bases align to TRBD1. Germline lookup yields CDR1 LNHNV and CDR2 YYDKDF (reference sequence). With 5 bases clipped from V and 6 bases from J, the junction kept 8 bases outside the gene matches. The CDR3 contains 15 residues. The CDR3: CATSFMDRGGQPQHF. CDR3 bases: TGTGCCACCAGCTTCATGGACAGGGGCGGTCAGCCCCAGCATTTT.

This chain joins TRBV2 and TRBJ1-2, with a tentative D call TRBD1 (5 bases). Germline V lookup: CDR1 SNHLY, CDR2 FYNNEI. V was clipped by 3 bases and J by 5 bases, with 16 bases between them. This CDR3 region has 15 residues. The CDR3 protein is CASSDSGTLRYGYTF. The CDR3 region has the DNA TGTGCCAGCAGTGACTCCGGGACCCTGAGATATGGCTACACCTTC. Complete variable domain (other parts from reference TRBV2 and TRBJ1-2): EPEVTQTPSHQVTQMGQEVILRCVPISNHLYFYWYRQILGQKVEFLVSFYNNEISEKSEIFDDQFSVERPDGSNFTLKIRSTKLEDSAMYFCASSDSGTLRYGYTFGSGTRLTVV.

CDR3 nucleotides: TGTGCCAGCAGCTTCCCACAGGGGGCGCCGGGCACAGATACGCAGTATTTT. Translation: CASSFPQGAPGTDTQYF. The chain recombines TRBV7-9 with TRBJ2-3; 9 bases agree with TRBD1. The germline gives CDR1 SEHNR, CDR2 FQNEAQ (reference sequence). The V segment lost 3 bases and the J segment 1 base; nucleotides outside the gene matches: 8. CDR3 length: 17 amino acids.